These 8 T cell receptor beta chains came from one sample sequenced in a study of blood T cell repertoires in COVID-19. Assay: immunoSEQ multiplex PCR; the TCRdb copy retains only in-frame clones and omits some. Found here are about 150,000 clones, around 80% of them singletons; the top ten hold roughly 8.6%. Sequencing was done on a sample of PBMCs or T cells enriched from blood (not recorded which). Every receptor here comes from a woman between 45 and 60 years old who had recovered from COVID-19.

As to this clone: A junction end diverges from the germline sequence, so it may reflect a read error. V gene TRBV6-1 combines with J gene TRBJ1-6; the D is unclear. CDR3 length: 15 amino acids. The germline CDR1 and CDR2 sequences are MNHNS and SASEGT. As DNA, the CDR3 is TGTGCCAGCAGGGAAGGTCTCTCCTATAATTCACCCCTCCACTTT. Its protein product is CASREGLSYNSPLHF.

The J gene is TRBJ2-3, the V gene TRBV9, with TRBD1 as a possible D gene (7 bases). Trimming took off 3 bases at V and 0 bases at J, with 11 bases between the two ends. This CDR3 contains 15 residues. CDR1 is SGDLS, CDR2 YYNGEE, per germline. In DNA form, the CDR3 reads TGTGCCAGCAGCGCAGGGGGGACTAGCACAGATACGCAGTATTTT. Translating it yields CASSAGGTSTDTQYF.

This chain's CDR3 is CASSPGPSGNTIYF. The DNA of the CDR3 is TGTGCCAGCAGCCCGGGTCCCTCTGGAAACACCATATATTTT. J is TRBJ1-3 and V is TRBV7-3, with D hard to call. Germline values: CDR1 SGHTA, CDR2 FQGTGA. V was clipped by 5 bases and J by 0 bases, with 8 bases between them. This CDR3 has 14 amino acids.

This clone was recorded once. The CDR3 protein is CASSQTVYSPSAGTDTQYF. CDR3 nucleotide sequence: TGTGCCAGCAGCCAAACCGTTTACAGCCCAAGTGCAGGCACAGATACGCAGTATTTT. The J gene is TRBJ2-3, the V gene TRBV21-1; the table's D call, TRBD1, has no DNA check behind it. TRBV21-1 is a documented pseudogene. The CDR3 totals 19 residues.

The V call is TRBV18, the J call TRBJ2-2, with D unclear. Germline loops: CDR1 KGHSH, CDR2 LQKENI. V gave up 1 base and J gave up 7 bases, with 7 bases separating them. The CDR3 spans 13 residues. In DNA, the CDR3 is TGTGCCAGCTCACCACTAGATAACGGGGAGCTGTTTTTT. This encodes CASSPLDNGELFF.

The chain combines TRBV27 with TRBJ2-7; D remains ambiguous. Germline V gene lookup returns CDR1 MNHEY and CDR2 SMNVEV (reference sequence). This CDR3 is 11 amino acids long. The germline V and J ends were trimmed by 4 bases and 6 bases, with 7 bases remaining between them. CDR3 loop: CASSSYSEQYF. As DNA, the CDR3 is TGTGCCAGCAGTTCCTACTCCGAGCAGTACTTC.

The V and J genes are TRBV7-2 and TRBJ1-3; tentative D call: TRBD1 (5 bases). The V gene lost 0 bases and the J gene lost 2 bases, with 8 bases spanning the gap. CDR1 is SGHTA, CDR2 FQGNSA, per germline. The length of the CDR3 is 15 residues. CDR3 amino acids: CASSLAQGTGNTIYF. For the CDR3, the DNA is TGTGCCAGCAGCTTAGCGCAGGGAACTGGAAACACCATATATTTT. The full variable domain, rest sourced from reference TRBV7-2 and TRBJ1-3, is GAGVSQSPSNKVTEKGKDVELRCDPISGHTALYWYRQSLGQGLEFLIYFQGNSAPDKSGLPSDRFSAERTGGSVSTLTIQRTQQEDSAVYLCASSLAQGTGNTIYFGEGSWLTVV.

The chain recombines TRBV2 with TRBJ2-7, with D maybe TRBD2 (6 bases). CDR1 is SNHLY, CDR2 FYNNEI, per germline. The CDR3 extends over 17 amino acids. Trimming cost V 10 bases and J 0 bases, with 25 bases left between them. CDR3 protein: CATHEWGTLASSYEQYF. As DNA, the CDR3 is TGTGCCACTCACGAATGGGGTACCCTAGCGTCCTCCTACGAGCAGTACTTC.